The rows below give T cell receptor beta chains drawn from one sample of a study of OX40 agonist ivuxolimab in advanced cancers. TCRdb's table, derived via immunoSEQ multiplex PCR, lists solely in-frame clones and lacks some. The profile shows about 56,000 clones, around nine tenths of them singletons. Sequencing was performed on CD4+ or CD8+ T cells sorted from blood, taken in a trial of the OX40 agonist ivuxolimab. These receptor sequences come from an adult with an advanced solid tumor such as melanoma, head and neck, liver or kidney cancer. The CDR3 runs from the conserved cysteine through the conserved F or W. The D gene is left open where the match is weak. The size field is filled for only some rows; it gives once, few, many or a size class.

V gene	D gene	J gene	clone size	CDR3 DNA	CDR3 protein
TRBV28	TRBD1	TRBJ2-5	NA	TGTGCCAGCAGTCCTCCCGGACAGGGGGTAGAGACCCAGTACTTC	CASSPPGQGVETQYF
TRBV5-6	NA	TRBJ2-2	NA	TGTGCCAGCAGCTTTGGTTCCGGGGAGCTGTTTTTT	CASSFGSGELFF
TRBV10-1	NA	TRBJ2-3	once	TGCGCCAGCAGTGGTTCGCCGGGACCTAGCACAGATACGCAGTATTTT	CASSGSPGPSTDTQYF
TRBV9	TRBD2	TRBJ2-1	NA	TGTGCCAGCAGCGCCGAAGGTCCTAGCGGGAGATATGAGCAGTTCTTC	CASSAEGPSGRYEQFF
TRBV20-1	NA	TRBJ2-5	NA	TGCAGTGCAAACCCCGGGGAGACCCAGTACTTC	CSANPGETQYF
TRBV28	NA	TRBJ1-2	NA	TGTGCCAGCAGTTTCCAGGGAATAAACTATGGCTACACCTTC	CASSFQGINYGYTF
TRBV28	NA	TRBJ2-1	NA	TGTGCCAGCAGTTCTCTACCCCGTCCGCTCCGGAGCTCCTACAATGAGCAGTTCTTC	CASSSLPRPLRSSYNEQFF
TRBV7-9	NA	TRBJ2-7	few	TGTGCCAGCAGCTTCGCAGGGACCTACGAGCAGTACTTC	CASSFAGTYEQYF
TRBV28	NA	TRBJ1-2	NA	TGTGCCAGCAGTTTTCTAGGAGGGAACTATGGCTACACCTTC	CASSFLGGNYGYTF
TRBV15	NA	TRBJ2-2	NA	TGTGCCACCAGCCTTCCGGAGTACACCGGGGAGCTGTTTTTT	CATSLPEYTGELFF
TRBV27	TRBD2	TRBJ2-3	few	TGTGCCAGCAGTGTTAGCGGGAACACAGATACGCAGTATTTT	CASSVSGNTDTQYF
TRBV1	NA	TRBJ2-6	once	TGCACCAGCAGTTCCAATGGTGCACAAAGTCGGGCCAACGTCCTGACTTTC	CTSSSNGAQSRANVLTF
TRBV11-2	TRBD1	TRBJ2-5	NA	TGTGCCAGCAGCGTTTGGACAGGGGAGACCCAGTACTTC	CASSVWTGETQYF
TRBV19	TRBD1	TRBJ2-7	NA	TGTGCCAGTAGTATAAAAAAATACGGACAGGGGACGACGGACGAGCAGTACTTC	CASSIKKYGQGTTDEQYF
TRBV7-9	TRBD1	TRBJ2-7	NA	TGTGCCAGCAGCCCAGGACAGGGTTTGAACGAGCAGTACTTC	CASSPGQGLNEQYF
TRBV15	TRBD1	TRBJ2-5	NA	TGTGCCACCAGTCAGACAGGGGTAACGGTGACCCAGTACTTC	CATSQTGVTVTQYF
TRBV7-9	NA	TRBJ2-7	NA	TGTGCCAGCAGCTTAGAGGGGGGAAGTATCTCCTACGAGCAGTACTTC	CASSLEGGSISYEQYF
TRBV28	TRBD2	TRBJ2-7	NA	TGTGCCAGCACCCTGACTAGCGGGAGGTACGAGCAGTACTTC	CASTLTSGRYEQYF
TRBV4-1	TRBD1	TRBJ2-7	NA	TGCGCCAGCAGCCATGGGGGACAGGGCCTAGTCTACGAGCAGTACTTC	CASSHGGQGLVYEQYF
TRBV6-5	TRBD1	TRBJ1-5	NA	TGTGCCAGCAGGGGACAGGGGGATCAGCCCCAGCATTTT	CASRGQGDQPQHF
TRBV7-6	NA	TRBJ2-1	NA	TGTGCCAGCAGCCCCTCCTCCACGGCCTACAATGAGCAGTTCTTC	CASSPSSTAYNEQFF
TRBV15	TRBD1	TRBJ1-1	NA	TGTGCCACCAGCAAAACAGGGGGAAATACTGAAGCTTTCTTT	CATSKTGGNTEAFF
TRBV5-6	NA	TRBJ2-1	few	TGTGCCAGCAGCAGGGACTCCCTCAATGAGCAGTTCTTC	CASSRDSLNEQFF